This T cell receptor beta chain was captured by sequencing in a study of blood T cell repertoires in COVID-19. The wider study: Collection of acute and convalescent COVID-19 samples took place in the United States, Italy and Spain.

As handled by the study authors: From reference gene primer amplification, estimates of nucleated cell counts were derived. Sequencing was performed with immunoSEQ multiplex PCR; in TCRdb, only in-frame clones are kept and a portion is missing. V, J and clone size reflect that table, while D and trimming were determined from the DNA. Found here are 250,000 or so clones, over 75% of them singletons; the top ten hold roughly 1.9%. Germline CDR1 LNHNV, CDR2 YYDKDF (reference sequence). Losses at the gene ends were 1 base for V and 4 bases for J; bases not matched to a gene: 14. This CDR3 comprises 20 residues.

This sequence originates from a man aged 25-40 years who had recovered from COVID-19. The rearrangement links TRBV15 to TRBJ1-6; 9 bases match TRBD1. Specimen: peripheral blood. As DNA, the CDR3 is TGTGCCACCAGCAGAGGGGGGGGGACAGGGACTGTAGGATATAATTCACCCCTCCACTTT. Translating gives CATSRGGGTGTVGYNSPLHF.